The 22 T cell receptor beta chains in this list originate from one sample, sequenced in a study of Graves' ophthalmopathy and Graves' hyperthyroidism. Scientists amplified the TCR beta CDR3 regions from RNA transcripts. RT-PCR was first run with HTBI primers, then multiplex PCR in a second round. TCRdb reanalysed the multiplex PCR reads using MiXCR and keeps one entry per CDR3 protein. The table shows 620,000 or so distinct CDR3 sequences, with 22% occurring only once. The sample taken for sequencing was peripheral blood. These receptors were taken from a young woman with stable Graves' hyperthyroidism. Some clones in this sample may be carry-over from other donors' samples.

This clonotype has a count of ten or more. The CDR3 bases are TGTGCCAGCAGTGAGGGCGTCTTGATGGCCAAAAACATTCAGTACTTC. Encoded protein: CASSEGVLMAKNIQYF. The chain joins TRBV6-1 to TRBJ2-4, with no clear D. Germline V gives CDR1 MNHNS, CDR2 SASEGT. The CDR3 sequence is 16 residues long. Trimming removed 3 bases from V and 1 base from J, with 13 bases in between.

In DNA form, the CDR3 reads TGTGCCAGCAGCCCCCCGGGACAGGCGAACACCGGGGAGCTGTTTTTT. Its translation is CASSPPGQANTGELFF. The V call is TRBV11-1, the J call TRBJ2-2, with 8 bases identical to TRBD1. Germline values: CDR1 SGHAT, CDR2 FQDESV (reference sequence). V shed 5 bases, J shed 0 bases, and the junction held 5 bases outside the gene matches. This CDR3 is built from 16 residues.

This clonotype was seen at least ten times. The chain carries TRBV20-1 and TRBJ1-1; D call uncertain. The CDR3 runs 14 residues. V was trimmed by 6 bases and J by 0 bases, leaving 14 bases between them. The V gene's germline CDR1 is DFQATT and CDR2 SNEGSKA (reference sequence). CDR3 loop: CSALDGTMNTEAFF. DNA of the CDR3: TGCAGTGCCCTAGATGGCACTATGAACACTGAAGCTTTCTTT.

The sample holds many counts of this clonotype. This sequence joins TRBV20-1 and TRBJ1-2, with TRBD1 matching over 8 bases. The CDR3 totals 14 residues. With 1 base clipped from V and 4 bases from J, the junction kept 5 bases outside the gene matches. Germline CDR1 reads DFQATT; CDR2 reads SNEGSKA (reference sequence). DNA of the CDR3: TGCAGTGCTAGAGCTACAGGGGGGATCTATGGCTACACCTTC. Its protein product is CSARATGGIYGYTF.

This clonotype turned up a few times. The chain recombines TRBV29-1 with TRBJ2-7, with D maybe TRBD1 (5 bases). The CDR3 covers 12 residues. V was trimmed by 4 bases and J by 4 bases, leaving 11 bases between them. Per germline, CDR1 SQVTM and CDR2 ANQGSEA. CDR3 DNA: TGCAGCGTTGGGGTCGACAGTTACGAGCAGTACTTC. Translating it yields CSVGVDSYEQYF.

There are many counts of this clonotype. The CDR3, as DNA: TGCGCCAGCAGCACTCTGACAGACTATGGCTACACCTTC. As protein: CASSTLTDYGYTF. The V call is TRBV5-1, the J call TRBJ1-2; perhaps TRBD1 as D (5 bases). Germline V CDR1 and CDR2: SGHRS, YFSETQ. The CDR3 has 13 amino acids. V was shortened by 4 bases and J by 3 bases, with 10 bases between the two germline ends.

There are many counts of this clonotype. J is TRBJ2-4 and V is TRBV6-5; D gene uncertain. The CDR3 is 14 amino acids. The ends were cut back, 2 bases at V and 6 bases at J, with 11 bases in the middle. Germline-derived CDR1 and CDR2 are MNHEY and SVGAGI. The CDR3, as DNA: TGTGCCAGCAGTTACCGGTCACGGCCAAACATTCAGTACTTC. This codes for CASSYRSRPNIQYF.

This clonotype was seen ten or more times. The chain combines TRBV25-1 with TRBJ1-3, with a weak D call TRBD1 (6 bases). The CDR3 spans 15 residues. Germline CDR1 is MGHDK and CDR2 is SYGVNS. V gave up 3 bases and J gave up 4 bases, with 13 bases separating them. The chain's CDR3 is CASSDRGAGGNTIYF. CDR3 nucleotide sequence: TGTGCCAGCAGTGATCGGGGGGCTGGGGGAAACACCATATATTTT.

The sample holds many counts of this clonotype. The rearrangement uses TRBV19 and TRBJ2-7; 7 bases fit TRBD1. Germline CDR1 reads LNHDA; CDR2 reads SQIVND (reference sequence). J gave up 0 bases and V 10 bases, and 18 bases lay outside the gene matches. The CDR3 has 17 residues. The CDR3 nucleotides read TGTGCCACCGCGGCCCCCGGGAAGACAGGGAGCTCCTACGAGCAGTACTTC. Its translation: CATAAPGKTGSSYEQYF. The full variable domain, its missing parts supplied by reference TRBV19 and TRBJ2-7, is DGGITQSPKYLFRKEGQNVTLSCEQNLNHDAMYWYRQDPGQGLRLIYYSQIVNDFQKGDIAEGYSVSREKKESFPLTVTSAQKNPTAFYLCATAAPGKTGSSYEQYFGPGTRLTVT.

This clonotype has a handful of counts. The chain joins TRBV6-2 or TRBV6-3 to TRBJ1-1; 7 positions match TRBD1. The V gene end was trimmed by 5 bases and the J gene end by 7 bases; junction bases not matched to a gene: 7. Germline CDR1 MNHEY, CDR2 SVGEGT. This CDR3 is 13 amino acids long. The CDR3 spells CASSQGDVGEAFF. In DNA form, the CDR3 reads TGTGCCAGCAGTCAGGGGGATGTTGGTGAAGCTTTCTTT.

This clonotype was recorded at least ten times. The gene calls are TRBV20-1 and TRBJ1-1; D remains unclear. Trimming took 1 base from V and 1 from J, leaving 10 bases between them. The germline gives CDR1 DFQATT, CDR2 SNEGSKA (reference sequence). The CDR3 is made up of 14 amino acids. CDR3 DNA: TGCAGTGCTAGAGGCCCTAAAGCGAACACTGAAGCTTTCTTT. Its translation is CSARGPKANTEAFF.

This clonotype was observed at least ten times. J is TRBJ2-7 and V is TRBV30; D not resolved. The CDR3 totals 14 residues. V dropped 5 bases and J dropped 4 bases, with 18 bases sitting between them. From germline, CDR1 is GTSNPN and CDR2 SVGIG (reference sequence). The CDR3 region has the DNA TGTGCCTGGCGGAGTCGGAGTCCCGGGTACGAGCAGTACTTC. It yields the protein CAWRSRSPGYEQYF.

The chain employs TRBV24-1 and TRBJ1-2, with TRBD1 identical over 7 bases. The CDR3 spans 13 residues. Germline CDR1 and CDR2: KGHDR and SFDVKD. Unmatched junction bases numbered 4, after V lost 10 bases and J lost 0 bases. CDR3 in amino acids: CATRDSANYGYTF. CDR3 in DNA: TGTGCCACAAGGGACAGTGCTAACTATGGCTACACCTTC.

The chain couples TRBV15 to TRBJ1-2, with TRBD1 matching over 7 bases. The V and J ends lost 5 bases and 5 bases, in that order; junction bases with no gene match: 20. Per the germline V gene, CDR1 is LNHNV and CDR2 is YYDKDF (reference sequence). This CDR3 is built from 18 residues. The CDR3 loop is CATSFPFTGDLSTYGYTF. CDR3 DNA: TGTGCCACCAGCTTCCCGTTCACAGGGGATCTGTCTACTTATGGCTACACCTTC.

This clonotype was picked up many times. CDR3 amino acids: CSVLGAGVAETQYF. The DNA of the CDR3 is TGCAGCGTCCTAGGGGCGGGGGTAGCAGAGACCCAGTACTTC. The chain links TRBV29-1 to TRBJ2-5; 7 bases match TRBD2. There are 14 residues in the CDR3. Germline trimming cut 6 bases from V and 4 bases from J; bases unmatched to any gene: 11. CDR1 and CDR2 (germline): SQVTM, ANQGSEA.

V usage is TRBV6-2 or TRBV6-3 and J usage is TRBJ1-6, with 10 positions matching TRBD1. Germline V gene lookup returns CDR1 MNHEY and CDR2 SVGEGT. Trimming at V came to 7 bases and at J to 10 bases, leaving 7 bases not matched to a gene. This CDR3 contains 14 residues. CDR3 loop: CASNPGTGESPLHF. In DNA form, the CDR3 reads TGTGCCAGCAATCCCGGGACAGGGGAGTCACCCCTCCACTTT.

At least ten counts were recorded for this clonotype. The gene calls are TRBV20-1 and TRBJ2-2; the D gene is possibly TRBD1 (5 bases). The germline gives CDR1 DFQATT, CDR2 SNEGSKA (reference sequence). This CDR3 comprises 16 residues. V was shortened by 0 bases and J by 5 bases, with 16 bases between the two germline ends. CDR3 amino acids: CSARDLRTQLTGELFF. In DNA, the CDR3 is TGCAGTGCTAGAGATCTTAGGACACAATTGACCGGGGAGCTGTTTTTT.

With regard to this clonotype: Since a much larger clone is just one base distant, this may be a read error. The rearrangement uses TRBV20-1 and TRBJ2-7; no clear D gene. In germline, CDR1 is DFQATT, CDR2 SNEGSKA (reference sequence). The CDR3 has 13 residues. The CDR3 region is CIAKGHKNYEQYF. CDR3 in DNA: TGCATTGCTAAGGGCCATAAAAACTACGAGCAGTACTTC.

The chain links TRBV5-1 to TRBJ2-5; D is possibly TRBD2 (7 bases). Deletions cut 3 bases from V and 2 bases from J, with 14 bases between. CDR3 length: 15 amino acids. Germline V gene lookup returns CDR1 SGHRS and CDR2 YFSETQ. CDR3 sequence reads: CASSWGGATQETQYF. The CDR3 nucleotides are TGCGCCAGCAGCTGGGGGGGCGCGACACAAGAGACCCAGTACTTC.

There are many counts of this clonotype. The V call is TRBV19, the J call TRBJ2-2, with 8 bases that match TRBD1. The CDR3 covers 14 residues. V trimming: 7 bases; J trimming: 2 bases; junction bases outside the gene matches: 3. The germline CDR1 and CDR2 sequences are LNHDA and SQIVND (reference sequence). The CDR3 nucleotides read TGTGCCAGTAAGGACAGGGATAACACCGGGGAGCTGTTTTTT. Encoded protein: CASKDRDNTGELFF.

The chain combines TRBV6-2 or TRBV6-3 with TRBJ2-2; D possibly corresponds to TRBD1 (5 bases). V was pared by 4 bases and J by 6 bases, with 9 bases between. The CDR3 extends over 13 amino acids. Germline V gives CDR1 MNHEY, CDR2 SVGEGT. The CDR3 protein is CASSWTFSGELFF. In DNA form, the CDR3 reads TGTGCCAGCAGTTGGACATTCTCCGGGGAGCTGTTTTTT.

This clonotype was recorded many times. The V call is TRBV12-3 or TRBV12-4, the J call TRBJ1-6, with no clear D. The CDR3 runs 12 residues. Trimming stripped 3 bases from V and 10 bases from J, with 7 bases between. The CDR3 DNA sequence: TGTGCCAGCAGTTTTTATCGCTCACCCCTCCACTTT. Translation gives CASSFYRSPLHF.